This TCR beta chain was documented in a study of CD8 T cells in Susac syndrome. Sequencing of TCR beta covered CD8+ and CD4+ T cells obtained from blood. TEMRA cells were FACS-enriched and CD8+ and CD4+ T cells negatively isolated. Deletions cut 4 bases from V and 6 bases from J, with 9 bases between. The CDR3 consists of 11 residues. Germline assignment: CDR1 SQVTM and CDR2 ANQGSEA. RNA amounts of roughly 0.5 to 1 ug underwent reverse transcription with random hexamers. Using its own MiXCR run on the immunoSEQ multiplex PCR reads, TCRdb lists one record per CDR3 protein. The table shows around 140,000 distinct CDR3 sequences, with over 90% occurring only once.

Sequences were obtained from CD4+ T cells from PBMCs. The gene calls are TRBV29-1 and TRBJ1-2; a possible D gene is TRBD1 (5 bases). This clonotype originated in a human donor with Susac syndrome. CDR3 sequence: CSVVGGDGYTF. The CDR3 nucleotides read TGCAGCGTTGTCGGGGGGGATGGCTACACCTTC.